The 28 T cell receptor beta chains given below trace back to one sample, sequenced in a study of T cell responses to AZD1222 COVID-19 vaccine. TCRdb keeps only in-frame clones here, not all; method: immunoSEQ multiplex PCR. The table records 99,000 or so clones, roughly 86% of them present only once. The sample in question was peripheral blood, obtained 28 days after the second dose of the MenACWY control vaccine. The origin of the receptors is an adult who received the MenACWY meningococcal vaccine as a control.

J is TRBJ2-3 and V is TRBV10-3; D might be TRBD2 (5 bases). Germline assignment: CDR1 ENHRY and CDR2 SYGVKD. V shed 6 bases and J shed 6 bases, with 10 bases lying between them. The CDR3 loop spans 12 amino acids. DNA of the CDR3: TGTGCCATCAGCTTGGAGGCGGATACGCAGTATTTT. This gives the protein CAISLEADTQYF.

The chain carries TRBV18 and TRBJ2-7; 7 bases align to TRBD1. Germline-derived CDR1 and CDR2 are KGHSH and LQKENI. The CDR3 runs to 15 residues. The V and J ends lost 1 base and 5 bases, in that order; junction bases with no gene match: 8. The CDR3 coding sequence is TGTGCCAGCTCACCACGGTCAGGGGGAAGGGACGAGCAGTACTTC. It encodes CASSPRSGGRDEQYF.

The V gene is TRBV7-2, the J gene TRBJ1-4; tentative D call: TRBD1 (5 bases). This CDR3 is built from 14 residues. Germline CDR1 is SGHTA and CDR2 is FQGNSA. Trimming shortened V by 5 bases and J by 8 bases, and 15 bases separated the two germline ends. CDR3 loop: CASSPGGKGEKLFF. The CDR3, as DNA: TGTGCCAGCAGCCCTGGGGGGAAGGGGGAAAAACTGTTTTTT.

The chain uses TRBV4-1 and TRBJ2-7; D not certain. Trimming removed 0 bases at V and 9 bases at J, with 21 bases between. Germline CDR1 and CDR2: MGHRA and YSYEKL. The CDR3 is 16 amino acids. The CDR3 here is CASSQEVARISDRQYF. As DNA, the CDR3 is TGCGCCAGCAGCCAAGAAGTTGCTCGTATCAGTGATCGGCAGTACTTC.

This clone was observed a handful of times. The chain recombines TRBV10-3 with TRBJ1-5; the D is unclear. The CDR3 has 14 amino acids. The germline V and J ends were trimmed by 2 bases and 5 bases, with 10 bases remaining between them. Germline lookup yields CDR1 ENHRY and CDR2 SYGVKD. Here the CDR3 DNA reads TGTGCCATCAGTGAGATGGGGAGAGATCAGCCCCAGCATTTT. Residues: CAISEMGRDQPQHF.

This sequence joins TRBV24-1 and TRBJ2-7; 7 nucleotides match TRBD1. This CDR3 has 12 residues. Germline CDR1 and CDR2: KGHDR and SFDVKD. The V segment lost 7 bases and the J segment 3 bases; nucleotides outside the gene matches: 2. CDR3 amino acids: CATSPGGYEQYF. The CDR3, as DNA: TGTGCCACCAGCCCAGGGGGCTACGAGCAGTACTTC.

The chain joins TRBV19 to TRBJ2-7, with 8 bases fitting TRBD1. Germline values: CDR1 LNHDA, CDR2 SQIVND (reference sequence). V shed 1 base, J shed 5 bases, and the junction held 7 bases outside the gene matches. The CDR3 totals 15 residues. In DNA form, the CDR3 reads TGTGCCAGTAGTATAGGGCGGGACAGGCTGAACGAGCAGTACTTC. Encoded protein: CASSIGRDRLNEQYF. The whole variable domain, filled in from reference TRBV19 and TRBJ2-7, reads DGGITQSPKYLFRKEGQNVTLSCEQNLNHDAMYWYRQDPGQGLRLIYYSQIVNDFQKGDIAEGYSVSREKKESFPLTVTSAQKNPTAFYLCASSIGRDRLNEQYFGPGTRLTVT.

This chain connects TRBV11-3 to TRBJ2-4; 7 positions agree with TRBD1. Unmatched junction bases numbered 9, after V lost 5 bases and J lost 5 bases. The CDR3 is made up of 15 amino acids. The germline V gene encodes CDR1 SGHNT and CDR2 YENEEA. CDR3 protein: CASSPGGEGENIQYF. The DNA of the CDR3 is TGTGCCAGCAGCCCAGGGGGAGAAGGGGAAAACATTCAGTACTTC.

The chain joins TRBV5-1 to TRBJ2-5; 9 bases align to TRBD1. This CDR3 has 13 residues. Unmatched junction bases numbered 5, after V lost 7 bases and J lost 4 bases. Germline CDR1 SGHRS, CDR2 YFSETQ. The DNA of the CDR3 is TGCGCCAGCCGGGACAGGGTGGGAGAGACCCAGTACTTC. Translation: CASRDRVGETQYF.

The V and J genes are TRBV19 and TRBJ1-3; TRBD1 matches at 10 bases. J lost 0 bases, V lost 5 bases, and 16 bases had no gene match. The CDR3 length is 20 residues. The V gene's germline CDR1 is LNHDA and CDR2 SQIVND (reference sequence). CDR3 residues: CASSALTGGYAPNSGNTIYF. The CDR3, as DNA: TGTGCCAGTAGTGCCCTGACAGGGGGCTATGCTCCAAACTCTGGAAACACCATATATTTT.

V usage is TRBV6-6 and J usage is TRBJ1-2; 8 bases fit TRBD1. The ends lost 0 bases at V and 4 bases at J; junction bases unmatched: 4. The CDR3 covers 15 residues. Looked up from germline, CDR1 is MNHNY and CDR2 is SVGAGI (reference sequence). In DNA, the CDR3 is TGTGCCAGCAGTTACTCACGGGACAGGTCCTATGGCTACACCTTC. Its protein is CASSYSRDRSYGYTF.

This rearrangement joins TRBV7-2 to TRBJ2-2; 7 bases fit TRBD2. Germline V gene data show CDR1 as SGHTA and CDR2 as FQGNSA. CDR3 size: 14 residues. Germline trimming cut 5 bases from V and 7 bases from J; bases unmatched to any gene: 7. The CDR3 sequence is CASSPSGDSGELFF. CDR3 nucleotide sequence: TGTGCCAGCAGCCCGAGCGGGGATAGCGGGGAGCTGTTTTTT.

The chain couples TRBV7-8 to TRBJ1-4; 8 bases fit TRBD1. After removal of 6 bases from V and 4 bases from J, the junction contained 10 bases not matched to a gene. Germline assignment: CDR1 SGHVS and CDR2 FQNEAQ. The CDR3 covers 16 residues. In nucleotides, the CDR3 is TGTGCCAGCAGGAGTTGGGGACAGGACCTTAATGAAAAACTGTTTTTT. It translates to CASRSWGQDLNEKLFF.

The genes are TRBV28 and TRBJ1-2; D uncertain. Germline V CDR1 and CDR2: MDHEN, SYDVKM. The CDR3 covers 15 residues. Trimming pared 2 bases from V and 1 base from J, leaving 11 bases between. Here the CDR3 reads CASSLDPGNNYGYTF. Written as DNA, the CDR3 is TGTGCCAGCAGTTTAGATCCGGGTAATAACTATGGCTACACCTTC.

V is TRBV9 and J is TRBJ1-1; D unclear. V lost 7 bases and J lost 0, with 13 bases in between. The CDR3 covers 14 residues. Germline loops: CDR1 SGDLS, CDR2 YYNGEE. The CDR3 reads CASGRTGLNTEAFF. CDR3 in DNA: TGTGCCAGCGGGCGGACGGGGTTGAACACTGAAGCTTTCTTT.

V is TRBV4-2 and J is TRBJ2-7; 8 bases line up with TRBD1. V dropped 3 bases and J dropped 3; count of bases not matched to a gene: 10. This CDR3 has 16 residues. Germline V gene sequence: CDR1 LGHNA, CDR2 YNFKEQ. DNA of the CDR3: TGTGCCAGCAGCCATATTCCGACAGGGGCGAACTACGAGCAGTACTTC. The encoded protein is CASSHIPTGANYEQYF.

J is TRBJ2-1 and V is TRBV21-1; TRBD2 reflects the table's D call only, with no check against the DNA. TRBV21-1 has pseudogene status. The CDR3 extends over 15 amino acids. The CDR3, as DNA: TGTGCCAGCAGCAAAGACCGGAGCTCCTACAATGAGCAGTTCTTC. Amino acids: CASSKDRSSYNEQFF.

The chain employs TRBV12-5 and TRBJ2-1; D is undetermined. Trimming removed 3 bases at V and 7 bases at J, with 7 bases between. The CDR3 totals 12 residues. Germline-derived CDR1 and CDR2 are LGHNT and FRNRAP. The CDR3 nucleotides are TGTGCTAGTGGTTTAGGGCAGAATGAGCAGTTCTTC. Its translation is CASGLGQNEQFF. The full variable domain, its missing parts supplied by reference TRBV12-5 and TRBJ2-1, is DARVTQTPRHKVTEMGQEVTMRCQPILGHNTVFWYRQTMMQGLELLAYFRNRAPLDDSGMPKDRFSAEMPDATLATLKIQPSEPRDSAVYFCASGLGQNEQFFGPGTRLTVL.

The V gene is TRBV6-5, the J gene TRBJ2-3; D is perhaps TRBD2 (6 bases). V lost 5 bases and J lost 1, with 10 bases in between. This CDR3 spans 14 amino acids. Germline V gives CDR1 MNHEY, CDR2 SVGAGI. This CDR3 reads CASSRTGGTDTQYF. DNA of the CDR3: TGTGCCAGCAGTCGTACGGGGGGCACAGATACGCAGTATTTT.

The gene calls are TRBV27 and TRBJ2-1; D is undetermined. Looked up from germline, CDR1 is MNHEY and CDR2 is SMNVEV (reference sequence). The CDR3 loop spans 12 amino acids. The ends were cut back, 8 bases at V and 6 bases at J, with 11 bases in the middle. CDR3 protein: CASFGQANEQFF. The CDR3 nucleotides are TGTGCCAGCTTTGGTCAAGCCAATGAGCAGTTCTTC.

This clone has only one observation. The chain couples TRBV3-1 (or the pseudogene TRBV3-2) to TRBJ1-1; D is possibly TRBD1 (5 bases). This CDR3 has 15 residues. Trimming removed 4 bases at V and 5 bases at J, with 17 bases between. The germline gives CDR1 LGHDT, CDR2 YNNKEL (reference sequence). Here the CDR3 reads CASSPLLGGGTEAFF. The CDR3 DNA follows: TGTGCCAGCAGCCCACTTCTTGGGGGAGGGACTGAAGCTTTCTTT.

This sequence joins TRBV5-1 and TRBJ1-3, with 9 nucleotides matching TRBD1. The CDR3 covers 17 residues. Germline V gene lookup returns CDR1 SGHRS and CDR2 YFSETQ. V trimming: 0 bases; J trimming: 0 bases; junction bases outside the gene matches: 4. In DNA form, the CDR3 reads TGCGCCAGCAGCTTGGCCGAGACAGGGGGCTCTGGAAACACCATATATTTT. This sequence encodes CASSLAETGGSGNTIYF.

The CDR3 sequence is CASSVSGGYFF. The CDR3 bases are TGTGCCAGCAGCGTTAGCGGGGGGTATTTCTTC. The V call is TRBV9, the J call TRBJ2-1; 10 bases agree with TRBD2. The CDR3 extends over 11 amino acids. V lost 2 bases, J lost 16 bases, and 3 bases stayed unmatched. CDR1 and CDR2 from the germline V gene are SGDLS and YYNGEE.

CDR3 sequence: CASSFDTVSGETQYF. DNA of the CDR3: TGTGCCAGCAGCTTCGATACAGTTTCGGGGGAGACCCAGTACTTC. The chain recombines TRBV7-2 with TRBJ2-5, with a weak D call TRBD2 (5 bases). CDR3 length: 15 amino acids. The germline V gene encodes CDR1 SGHTA and CDR2 FQGNSA. Trimming took off 3 bases at V and 5 bases at J, with 16 bases between the two ends.

This clone was recorded once. The chain recombines TRBV2 with TRBJ1-6, with TRBD1 as a possible D gene (6 bases). The germline gives CDR1 SNHLY, CDR2 FYNNEI. This CDR3 is built from 13 residues. With 6 bases removed from V and 7 bases from J, the gap between germline ends came to 10 bases. The CDR3 region is CASRRQENSPLHF. CDR3 DNA: TGTGCCAGCAGAAGACAGGAGAATTCACCCCTCCACTTT.

The rearrangement links TRBV4-2 to TRBJ2-5; 15 bases map to TRBD2. V shed 3 bases and J 0 bases; nucleotides not matched to a gene: 8. The CDR3 extends over 19 amino acids. Germline V gene sequence: CDR1 LGHNA, CDR2 YNFKEQ. DNA of the CDR3: TGTGCCAGCAGCCAGGACGGGACTAGCGGGGGGTCCGACCAAGAGACCCAGTACTTC. Amino acids: CASSQDGTSGGSDQETQYF.

The chain recombines TRBV5-8 with TRBJ1-2, with TRBD1 identical over 11 bases. J lost 5 bases, V lost 0 bases, and 3 bases had no gene match. Germline-derived CDR1 and CDR2 are SGHTS and YDEGEE. This CDR3 has 15 amino acids. For the CDR3, the DNA is TGTGCCAGCAGCTTGGGGACAGGGGGCAAGTATGGCTACACCTTC. Translation: CASSLGTGGKYGYTF.

This sequence joins TRBV5-1 and TRBJ2-1; D perhaps matches TRBD2 (6 bases). The V and J ends lost 4 bases and 3 bases respectively, with 14 bases between them. This CDR3 has 15 amino acids. CDR1 is SGHRS, CDR2 YFSETQ, per germline. The CDR3 sequence is CASSPGGGVYNEQFF. The CDR3 bases are TGCGCCAGCAGCCCGGGTGGAGGGGTCTACAATGAGCAGTTCTTC. Drawing the rest from reference TRBV5-1 and TRBJ2-1, the complete variable domain is KAGVTQTPRYLIKTRGQQVTLSCSPISGHRSVSWYQQTPGQGLQFLFEYFSETQRNKGNFPGRFSGRQFSNSRSEMNVSTLELGDSALYLCASSPGGGVYNEQFFGPGTRLTVL.